These T cell receptor beta chains were read from a single sample in a study of blood T cell repertoires in COVID-19. Clones were sequenced by immunoSEQ multiplex PCR, and TCRdb holds only the in-frame ones, with some missing. The sample records roughly 90,000 clones, about 80% being singletons. Sequenced input: peripheral blood. Source of these receptors: a woman aged 70-85 years with acute or convalescent COVID-19. The CDR3 runs from the conserved cysteine through the conserved F or W. A D gene is named only where the DNA matches it firmly. For some rows the clone size is stated as once, few or many, or as a class when expanded; others skip it.

TRBD2	once	TRBV4-3	TRBJ2-1	CASSQAPGGAFNEQFF	TGCGCCAGCAGCCAAGCACCGGGGGGGGCCTTCAATGAGCAGTTCTTC
TRBD1	once	TRBV5-1	TRBJ2-3	CASSLSDRGGTDTQYF	TGCGCCAGCAGCCTTTCAGACAGGGGAGGCACAGATACGCAGTATTTT
TRBD2	.	TRBV15	TRBJ2-7	CATSREREGSYEQYF	TGTGCCACCAGCAGAGAACGGGAGGGCTCCTACGAGCAGTACTTC
.	.	TRBV5-4	TRBJ1-2	CASSLLNSNYGYTF	TGTGCCAGCAGCCTTCTAAATTCTAACTATGGCTACACCTTC
.	.	TRBV5-5	TRBJ1-3	CASSLEVYSGNTIYF	TGTGCCAGCAGCTTGGAAGTCTACTCTGGAAACACCATATATTTT
.	.	TRBV18	TRBJ2-2	CASSQQTSTGELFF	TGTGCCAGCTCACAACAGACTAGCACCGGGGAGCTGTTTTTT
TRBD2	.	TRBV6-5	TRBJ2-5	CASTLAGGPFETQYF	TGTGCCAGCACCTTAGCGGGAGGGCCTTTCGAGACCCAGTACTTC
.	.	TRBV19	TRBJ1-1	CASSIQVMNTEAFF	TGTGCCAGTAGTATTCAGGTAATGAACACTGAAGCTTTCTTT
TRBD2	.	TRBV27	TRBJ2-1	CATLGTTRARQFF	TGTGCCACCCTCGGGACTACCCGCGCGCGGCAGTTCTTC
TRBD2	.	TRBV11-2	TRBJ2-5	CASSLVGASGGFLETQYF	TGTGCCAGCAGCTTAGTGGGTGCTAGCGGGGGGTTTTTGGAGACCCAGTACTTC
.	.	TRBV3-1/TRBV3-2	TRBJ1-1	CASSQGAGAFF	TGTGCCAGCAGCCAGGGGGCTGGAGCTTTCTTT
.	few	TRBV19	TRBJ2-7	CASSISSQSYEQYF	TGTGCCAGTAGTATATCTTCACAATCCTACGAGCAGTACTTC
TRBD2	.	TRBV9	TRBJ2-1	CASSVGIAGVDNEQFF	TGTGCCAGCAGCGTAGGGATAGCGGGGGTCGACAATGAGCAGTTCTTC
TRBD1	.	TRBV6-5	TRBJ1-5	CASSRDRGSNQPQHF	TGTGCCAGCAGCCGGGACAGGGGAAGCAATCAGCCCCAGCATTTT
.	.	TRBV6-1	TRBJ1-2	CASSEGTGINYGYTF	TGTGCCAGCAGTGAAGGCACAGGGATCAACTATGGCTACACCTTC
.	.	TRBV20-1	TRBJ2-3	CSDRQGDTQYF	TGCAGTGACCGCCAGGGGGATACGCAGTATTTT
.	.	TRBV2	TRBJ1-4	CASSEGTSVEKLFF	TGTGCCAGCAGTGAAGGGACATCGGTGGAAAAACTGTTTTTT
.	.	TRBV5-1	TRBJ2-5	CASSLPGETQYF	TGCGCCAGCAGCTTGCCGGGAGAGACCCAGTACTTC
TRBD2	.	TRBV5-4	TRBJ2-2	CASSPGLAGGVSTGELFF	TGTGCCAGCAGCCCGGGACTAGCGGGAGGAGTGAGCACCGGGGAGCTGTTTTTT
.	.	TRBV11-2	TRBJ1-1	CASSFDRNTEAFF	TGTGCCAGCAGCTTCGACAGAAACACTGAAGCTTTCTTT
TRBD2	.	TRBV2	TRBJ2-2	CASTGLAANTGELFF	TGTGCCAGCACCGGACTAGCGGCGAACACCGGGGAGCTGTTTTTT
TRBD2	many	TRBV30	TRBJ2-1	CAWSVRTALAGGAGEQFF	TGTGCCTGGAGTGTAAGAACGGCGCTAGCGGGAGGGGCAGGCGAGCAGTTCTTC
.	.	TRBV5-1	TRBJ2-1	CASSLAGKAISEQFF	TGCGCCAGCAGCTTGGCGGGAAAAGCCATCAGTGAGCAGTTCTTC
.	.	TRBV19	TRBJ2-2	CASSIPGQANTGELFF	TGTGCCAGTAGCATCCCGGGACAAGCGAACACCGGGGAGCTGTTTTTT
TRBD2	.	TRBV28	TRBJ2-7	CASARTSPYEQYF	TGTGCCTCCGCCAGGACTAGCCCCTACGAGCAGTACTTC
.	.	TRBV11-1	TRBJ2-2	CASSATVAGELFF	TGTGCCAGCAGCGCGACAGTAGCCGGGGAGCTGTTTTTT
TRBD2	.	TRBV30	TRBJ2-1	CAWRTSEPGQGLALNEQFF	TGTGCCTGGAGGACGTCCGAACCGGGGCAGGGACTAGCTCTCAATGAGCAGTTCTTC
TRBD2	many	TRBV20-1	TRBJ2-3	CSASPRRPTSGDGDTQYF	TGCAGTGCTAGTCCCAGGCGACCGACTAGCGGGGACGGTGATACGCAGTATTTT
.	.	TRBV9	TRBJ2-1	CASSPPRESRYNEQFF	TGTGCCAGCAGCCCCCCGAGGGAGAGCCGGTACAATGAGCAGTTCTTC
TRBD1	.	TRBV3-1/TRBV3-2	TRBJ1-2	CASSQTGGTGSKGYTF	TGTGCCAGCAGCCAGACCGGAGGGACAGGGTCGAAGGGCTACACCTTC
.	.	TRBV5-8	TRBJ2-6	CASSRSVNSGANVLTF	TGTGCCAGCAGCCGCTCGGTTAACTCTGGGGCCAACGTCCTGACTTTC
.	.	TRBV4-1	TRBJ1-4	CASSQDLRTREKLFF	TGCGCCAGCAGCCAAGATCTCAGGACACGTGAAAAACTGTTTTTT
.	.	TRBV5-5	TRBJ1-5	CASTISGAGNQPQHF	TGTGCCAGCACCATCTCAGGGGCTGGCAATCAGCCCCAGCATTTT
.	.	TRBV6-2/TRBV6-3	TRBJ2-1	CASSNQDSNEQFF	TGTGCCAGCAGTAATCAGGACAGCAATGAGCAGTTCTTC
TRBD1	once	TRBV30	TRBJ1-6	CAWSEGAGRLPPLHF	TGTGCCTGGAGCGAGGGGGCAGGGCGGTTGCCACCCCTCCACTTT
.	.	TRBV28	TRBJ1-2	CASSAAVSYGYTF	TGTGCCAGCAGTGCGGCGGTATCATATGGCTACACCTTC
.	.	TRBV19	TRBJ1-2	CASKDISKFNYGYTF	TGTGCCAGTAAGGACATTTCCAAGTTTAACTATGGCTACACCTTC
TRBD1	.	TRBV18	TRBJ1-1	CASSPLDRAGPEAFF	TGTGCCAGCTCACCACTGGACAGGGCGGGCCCTGAAGCTTTCTTT
.	.	TRBV2	TRBJ2-3	CASSERRGVTDTQYF	TGTGCCAGCAGTGAAAGGCGGGGAGTAACAGATACGCAGTATTTT
TRBD2	.	TRBV28	TRBJ2-1	CASSPTAGGLGAYNEQFF	TGTGCCAGCAGCCCCACGGCCGGTGGACTAGGAGCGTACAATGAGCAGTTCTTC
.	.	TRBV3-1/TRBV3-2	TRBJ1-6	CASSHSDIYNSPLHF	TGTGCCAGCAGCCATTCAGACATATATAATTCACCCCTCCACTTT
.	.	TRBV5-4	TRBJ2-2	CASSLAAGTGELFF	TGTGCCAGCAGCTTGGCCGCGGGCACCGGGGAGCTGTTTTTT
.	.	TRBV27	TRBJ1-5	CASSPFGGGGQPQHF	TGTGCCAGCAGTCCCTTCGGGGGGGGAGGACAGCCCCAGCATTTT
TRBD2	.	TRBV29-1	TRBJ2-3	CSVELGLVTDTQYF	TGCAGCGTTGAATTGGGACTAGTGACAGATACGCAGTATTTT
.	.	TRBV29-1	TRBJ2-5	CSVEDLRGAETQYF	TGCAGCGTTGAAGATCTACGGGGTGCGGAGACCCAGTACTTC
.	.	TRBV12-3/TRBV12-4	TRBJ1-1	CASTLTAGVFF	TGTGCCAGCACCCTCACGGCCGGGGTTTTCTTT
.	.	TRBV6-5	TRBJ1-1	CASSHRNTEAFF	TGTGCCAGCAGCCATAGGAACACTGAAGCTTTCTTT
TRBD1	.	TRBV4-1	TRBJ1-1	CASSQGAGGGITALSTEAFF	TGCGCCAGCAGCCAAGGGGCAGGGGGTGGTATTACGGCCCTGAGCACTGAAGCTTTCTTT
.	few	TRBV5-6	TRBJ1-2	CASTIANYGYTF	TGTGCCAGCACGATAGCTAACTATGGCTACACCTTC
TRBD1	.	TRBV24-1	TRBJ1-1	CATAYRGGAEAFF	TGTGCCACCGCTTACAGGGGTGGGGCTGAAGCTTTCTTT